This passage covers 16 T cell receptor beta chains from one sample sequenced in a study of cytomegalovirus exposure and HLA in healthy donors. Both 60 Vbeta primers and 13 Jbeta primers went into the PCR. This table comes from immunoSEQ multiplex PCR, and its TCRdb copy is limited to in-frame clones, with some not included. Of 100,000 to 150,000 clones in the sample, 70% to 85% were seen once. The sequenced sample was PBMCs. The receptors derive from a woman aged 18-29 years in good health and CMV-seropositive.

The chain has TRBV21-1 and TRBJ1-1; the table's TRBD1 call for D was not verified on the DNA. TRBV21-1 is marked as a pseudogene. This CDR3 comprises 17 residues. The CDR3 is CASNENRWYRLNTEAFF. CDR3 in DNA: TGTGCCAGCAATGAGAACAGGTGGTATAGACTGAACACTGAAGCTTTCTTT.

This rearrangement joins TRBV7-2 to TRBJ2-1; maybe TRBD2 (6 bases). With 1 base removed from V and 6 bases from J, the gap between germline ends came to 10 bases. From germline, CDR1 is SGHTA and CDR2 FQGNSA. CDR3 length equals 14 residues. The CDR3 sequence is CASSLGVAVNEQFF. Here the CDR3 DNA reads TGTGCCAGCAGCTTAGGGGTAGCGGTCAATGAGCAGTTCTTC. Full variable domain (rest looked up from reference TRBV7-2 and TRBJ2-1): GAGVSQSPSNKVTEKGKDVELRCDPISGHTALYWYRQSLGQGLEFLIYFQGNSAPDKSGLPSDRFSAERTGGSVSTLTIQRTQQEDSAVYLCASSLGVAVNEQFFGPGTRLTVL.

The chain links TRBV6-1 to TRBJ2-3; 9 bases map to TRBD2. V lost 3 bases and J lost 4; bases outside the gene matches: 14. The CDR3 loop spans 18 amino acids. The germline CDR1 and CDR2 sequences are MNHNS and SASEGT. The CDR3 is CASSEGRASGEGPDTQYF. The CDR3 DNA reads as TGTGCCAGCAGTGAGGGAAGAGCTAGCGGGGAAGGTCCAGATACGCAGTATTTT.

This chain uses TRBV4-2 with TRBJ2-3; TRBD2 agrees at 10 bases. The V segment lost 1 base and the J segment 6 bases; nucleotides outside the gene matches: 10. Per the germline V gene, CDR1 is LGHNA and CDR2 is YNFKEQ. This CDR3 spans 17 amino acids. CDR3 loop: CASSQARGISGGDTQYF. The DNA for the CDR3 is TGTGCCAGCAGCCAAGCAAGGGGGATTAGCGGGGGGGATACGCAGTATTTT.

V and J are TRBV7-9 and TRBJ1-6, with D unresolved. From germline, CDR1 is SEHNR and CDR2 FQNEAQ (reference sequence). The CDR3 extends over 12 amino acids. The chain's CDR3 is CSSTTENSPLHF. CDR3 coding DNA: TGTTCCTCAACGACGGAGAATTCACCCCTCCACTTT. Together with reference TRBV7-9 and TRBJ1-6, the CDR3 gives the full variable domain: DTGVSQNPRHKITKRGQNVTFRCDPISEHNRLYWYRQTLGQGPEFLTYFQNEAQLEKSRLLSDRFSAERPKGSFSTLEIQRTEQGDSAMYLCSSTTENSPLHFGNGTRLTVT.

The rearrangement joins TRBV5-1 to TRBJ2-5, with TRBD2 identical over 12 bases. The J segment lost 6 bases and the V segment lost 4 bases, leaving 4 bases of the junction unmatched. The CDR3 loop spans 14 amino acids. CDR1 and CDR2 from the germline V gene are SGHRS and YFSETQ. CDR3 in DNA: TGCGCCAGCAGCACCGGGACTAGCGGGCAGACCCAGTACTTC. Protein sequence: CASSTGTSGQTQYF.

V gene TRBV6-4 combines with J gene TRBJ2-5; 10 bases agree with TRBD2. CDR3 length equals 14 residues. The ends lost 5 bases at V and 7 bases at J; junction bases unmatched: 7. Germline V gene data show CDR1 as MRHNA and CDR2 as SNTAGT. CDR3 nucleotides: TGTGCCAGCAGTCCGAGCGGGGGGGCCGGGACCCAGTACTTC. Translation gives CASSPSGGAGTQYF.

This rearrangement joins TRBV18 to TRBJ2-7, with 8 bases that match TRBD2. V lost 6 bases to trimming and J lost 0 bases; unmatched junction nucleotides: 7. This CDR3 is built from 15 residues. Per germline, CDR1 KGHSH and CDR2 LQKENI. Here the CDR3 DNA reads TGTGCCAGCTCCCAGAGCGGGGGCCCCTCCTACGAGCAGTACTTC. Amino acid sequence: CASSQSGGPSYEQYF.

V gene TRBV7-5 combines with J gene TRBJ1-5; whether TRBD1, the table's D call, matches the DNA was not checked. TRBV7-5 is labeled a pseudogene. This CDR3 comprises 20 residues. The CDR3 is CVRSPPGTGGSGGGNQPQHF. The CDR3 region has the DNA TGTGTCAGAAGCCCCCCCGGGACAGGGGGTTCGGGGGGGGGCAATCAGCCCCAGCATTTT.

This sequence joins TRBV5-4 and TRBJ1-1; 8 bases align to TRBD1. CDR3 length equals 15 residues. The V and J ends lost 3 bases and 1 base, in that order; junction bases with no gene match: 5. Per the germline V gene, CDR1 is SGHNT and CDR2 is YYREEE (reference sequence). The CDR3 DNA follows: TGTGCCAGCAGCTGGGAGCAGGGGGCGAACACTGAAGCTTTCTTT. Amino acids: CASSWEQGANTEAFF. The full variable domain, in which reference TRBV5-4 and TRBJ1-1 provide the parts outside the CDR3, is ETGVTQSPTHLIKTRGQQVTLRCSSQSGHNTVSWYQQALGQGPQFIFQYYREEENGRGNFPPRFSGLQFPNYSSELNVNALELDDSALYLCASSWEQGANTEAFFGQGTRLTVV.

The V and J genes are TRBV9 and TRBJ1-1; the D gene is possibly TRBD1 (5 bases). Per germline, CDR1 SGDLS and CDR2 YYNGEE. The CDR3 has 14 residues. Trimming removed 4 bases from V and 1 base from J, with 11 bases in between. CDR3: CASSPGGGNTEAFF. In DNA, the CDR3 is TGTGCCAGCAGCCCTGGGGGGGGGAACACTGAAGCTTTCTTT. Full variable domain (missing parts from reference TRBV9 and TRBJ1-1): DSGVTQTPKHLITATGQRVTLRCSPRSGDLSVYWYQQSLDQGLQFLIQYYNGEERAKGNILERFSAQQFPDLHSELNLSSLELGDSALYFCASSPGGGNTEAFFGQGTRLTVV.

The rearrangement links TRBV6-5 to TRBJ2-7; possibly TRBD2 for D (7 bases). Trimming stripped 10 bases from V and 0 bases from J, with 16 bases between. The CDR3 has 14 amino acids. Germline CDR1 and CDR2: MNHEY and SVGAGI. The CDR3 loop reads CATSRGGFSYEQYF. In DNA, the CDR3 is TGTGCCACCTCGAGGGGGGGGTTCTCCTACGAGCAGTACTTC.

The gene calls are TRBV30 and TRBJ2-7, with 8 bases lining up with TRBD1. The V gene end was trimmed by 2 bases and the J gene end by 7 bases; junction bases not matched to a gene: 7. Germline-derived CDR1 and CDR2 are GTSNPN and SVGIG (reference sequence). The CDR3 totals 13 residues. Written as DNA, the CDR3 is TGTGCCTGGAGTCCGGCAGGGGGCGAAGAGCAGTACTTC. Protein sequence: CAWSPAGGEEQYF. The full variable domain, with the rest looked up from reference TRBV30 and TRBJ2-7, is SQTIHQWPATLVQPVGSPLSLECTVEGTSNPNLYWYRQAAGRGLQLLFYSVGIGQISSEVPQNLSASRPQDRQFILSSKKLLLSDSGFYLCAWSPAGGEEQYFGPGTRLTVT.

There are a few counts of this clone. This chain connects TRBV6-6 to TRBJ2-3, with 10 bases fitting TRBD1. This CDR3 contains 15 residues. The germline V gene has CDR1 MNHNY and CDR2 SVGAGI (reference sequence). J lost 3 bases, V lost 6 bases, and 6 bases had no gene match. Here the CDR3 reads CASRTGQGETDTQYF. The CDR3 DNA sequence: TGTGCCAGCAGGACCGGACAGGGGGAAACAGATACGCAGTATTTT.

The J gene is TRBJ1-5, the V gene TRBV19, with 9 bases identical to TRBD1. The CDR3 covers 13 residues. Germline loops: CDR1 LNHDA, CDR2 SQIVND (reference sequence). Germline trimming cut 10 bases from V and 6 bases from J; bases unmatched to any gene: 7. The CDR3 reads CATLDRGVQPQHF. CDR3 DNA sequence: TGTGCCACCTTAGACAGGGGGGTTCAGCCCCAGCATTTT.

This chain uses TRBV4-1 with TRBJ1-2; D unclear. V lost 5 bases and J lost 8, with 12 bases in between. The CDR3 consists of 12 residues. CDR1 and CDR2 (germline): MGHRA, YSYEKL. CDR3 in DNA: TGCGCCAGCAGCTCTACACTAGACGGCTACACCTTC. This sequence encodes CASSSTLDGYTF.